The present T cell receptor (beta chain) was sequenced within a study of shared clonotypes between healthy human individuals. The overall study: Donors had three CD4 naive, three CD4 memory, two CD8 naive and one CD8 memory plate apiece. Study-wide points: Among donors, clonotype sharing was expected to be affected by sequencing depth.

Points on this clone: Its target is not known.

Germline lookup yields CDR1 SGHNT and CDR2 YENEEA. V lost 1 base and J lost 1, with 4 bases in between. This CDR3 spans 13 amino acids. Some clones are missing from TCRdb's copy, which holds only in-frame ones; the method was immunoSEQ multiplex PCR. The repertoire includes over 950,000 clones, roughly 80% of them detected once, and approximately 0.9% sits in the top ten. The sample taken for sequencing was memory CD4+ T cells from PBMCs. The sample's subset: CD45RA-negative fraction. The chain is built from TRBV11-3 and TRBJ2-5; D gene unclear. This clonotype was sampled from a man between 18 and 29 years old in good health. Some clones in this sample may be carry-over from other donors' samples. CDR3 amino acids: CASSLVGQETQYF. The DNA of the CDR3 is TGTGCCAGCAGCTTAGTCGGCCAAGAGACCCAGTACTTC.